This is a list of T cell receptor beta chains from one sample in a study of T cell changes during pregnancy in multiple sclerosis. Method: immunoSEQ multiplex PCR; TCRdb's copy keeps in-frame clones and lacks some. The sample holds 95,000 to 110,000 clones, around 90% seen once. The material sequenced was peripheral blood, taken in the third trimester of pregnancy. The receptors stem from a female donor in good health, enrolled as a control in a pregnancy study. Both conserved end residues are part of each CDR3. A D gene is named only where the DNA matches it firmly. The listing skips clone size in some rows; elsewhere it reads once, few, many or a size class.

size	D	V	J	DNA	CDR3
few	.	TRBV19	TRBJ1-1	TGTGCCAGTAGTATAGGAGGTTTGAACACTGAAGCTTTCTTT	CASSIGGLNTEAFF
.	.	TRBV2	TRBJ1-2	TGTGCCAGCACCCTGAGACGGGGGATCCTGGATGGCTATGGCTACACCTTC	CASTLRRGILDGYGYTF
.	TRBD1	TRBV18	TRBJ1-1	TGTGCCAGCTCACCACGCGTCAGGGCAGGGGGCGGAACCCCGAACACTGAAGCTTTCTTT	CASSPRVRAGGGTPNTEAFF
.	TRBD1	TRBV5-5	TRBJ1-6	TGTGCCAGCAGCTGGGACAGAAGGGACCTCCACTTT	CASSWDRRDLHF
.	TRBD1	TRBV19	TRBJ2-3	TGTGCCAGTAGTAAGGACGACAGGGGGCATCCAGATACGCAGTATTTT	CASSKDDRGHPDTQYF
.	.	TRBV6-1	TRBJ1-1	TGTGCCAGCAGTGAGTGGGGGGGAGACACTGAAGCTTTCTTT	CASSEWGGDTEAFF
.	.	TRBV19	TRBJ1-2	TGTGCCAGTAGGAGGGACAATTATGGCTACACCTTC	CASRRDNYGYTF
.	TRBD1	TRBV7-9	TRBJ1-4	TGTGCCAGCAGCTTCAAACGGGGGGGGGACAGGGATACGGAAAAACTGTTTTTT	CASSFKRGGDRDTEKLFF
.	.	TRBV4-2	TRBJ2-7	TGTGCCAGCAGCCAAGAGAGGACCCGGGCAGGGGAGCAGTACTTC	CASSQERTRAGEQYF
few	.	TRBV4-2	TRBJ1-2	TGTGCCAGCAGCCTCCCCGGACAAGTCTATGGCTACACCTTC	CASSLPGQVYGYTF
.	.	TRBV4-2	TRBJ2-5	TGTGCCAGCAGCCAAGGAGGGCCCGAGACCCAGTACTTC	CASSQGGPETQYF
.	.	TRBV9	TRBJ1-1	TGTGCCAGCAGCACGGACCCCGGGGGCACTGAAGCTTTCTTT	CASSTDPGGTEAFF
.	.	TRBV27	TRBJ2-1	TGTGCCAGCAGTTTATTCGGGATGTCTGGCAATGAGCAGTTCTTC	CASSLFGMSGNEQFF
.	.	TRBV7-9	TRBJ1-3	TGTGCCAGCAGCTTCCCAGGACAGAGCTCTGGAAACACCATATATTTT	CASSFPGQSSGNTIYF
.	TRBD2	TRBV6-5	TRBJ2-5	TGTGCCAGCAGTTACTCGATCGGGGGGGAGGCGACCCAGTACTTC	CASSYSIGGEATQYF
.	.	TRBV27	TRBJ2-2	TGTGCCAGCAGTTTATTCGGTCCTCGGGACGGGGAGCTGTTTTTT	CASSLFGPRDGELFF
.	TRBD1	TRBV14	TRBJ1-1	TGTGCCAGCAGCCAAGAAGTAGGGGGCATTGAAGCTTTCTTT	CASSQEVGGIEAFF
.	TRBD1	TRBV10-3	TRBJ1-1	TGTGCCATCAGGCCGGGACAGGCTAACACTGAAGCTTTCTTT	CAIRPGQANTEAFF
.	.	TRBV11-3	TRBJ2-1	TGTGCCAGCAGCTCCGTCTCCAGGGGCCATGAGCAGTTCTTC	CASSSVSRGHEQFF
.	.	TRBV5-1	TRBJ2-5	TGCGCCAGCAGCGATAGCGGAACACAAGAGACCCAGTACTTC	CASSDSGTQETQYF
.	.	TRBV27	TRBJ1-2	TGTGCCAGCAGTTTTGGTCTGGGGGCGAATGGCTACACCTTC	CASSFGLGANGYTF
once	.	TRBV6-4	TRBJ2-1	TGTGCCAGCAGTGACTCTCAACTAGGCCGCCGGGAGCAGTTCTTC	CASSDSQLGRREQFF
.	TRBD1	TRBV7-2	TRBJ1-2	TGTGCCAGCAGCCCCCGGACAGGGTGGAGTGGCTACACCTTC	CASSPRTGWSGYTF
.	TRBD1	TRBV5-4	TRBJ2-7	TGTGCCAGCAGCTCACGGACAGGGGGATACGAGCAGTACTTC	CASSSRTGGYEQYF
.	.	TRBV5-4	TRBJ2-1	TGTGCCAGCAGTTTCCTGAGGGTCGGCATAACGGGAGTTCATCCCCATGAGCAGTTCTTC	CASSFLRVGITGVHPHEQFF
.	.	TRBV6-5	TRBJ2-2	TGTGCCAGCAGTTACATAACTGACACCGGGGAGCTGTTTTTT	CASSYITDTGELFF
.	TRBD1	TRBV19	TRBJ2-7	TGTGCCAGTAGGAAGACGATTGGACAGGGGAACTACGAGCAGTACTTC	CASRKTIGQGNYEQYF
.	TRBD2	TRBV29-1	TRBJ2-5	TGCAGCGTAAGAGCGGGGGCTGAGACCCAGTACTTC	CSVRAGAETQYF
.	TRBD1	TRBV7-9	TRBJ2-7	TGTGCCAGCAGCCTGACAGGGGCCCTGAACTACGAGCAGTACTTC	CASSLTGALNYEQYF
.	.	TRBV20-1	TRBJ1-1	TGCAGTGCTAGAGGGGGCTGGGGTGCTTTCTTT	CSARGGWGAFF
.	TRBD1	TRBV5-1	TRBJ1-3	TGCGCCAGCAGCGATGGGACAGGGGCCTCTGGAAACACCATATATTTT	CASSDGTGASGNTIYF
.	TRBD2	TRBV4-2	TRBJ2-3	TGTGCCAGCAGCCAAGAAGGACTAGCAACAGATACGCAGTATTTT	CASSQEGLATDTQYF
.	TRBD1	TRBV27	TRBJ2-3	TGTGCCAGCAGTTTATCAGGGACAGGGGCCACAGATACGCAGTATTTT	CASSLSGTGATDTQYF
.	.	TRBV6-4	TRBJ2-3	TGTGCCAGCAGTGACTCGCCAGGGGACGATACGCAGTATTTT	CASSDSPGDDTQYF
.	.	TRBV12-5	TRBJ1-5	TGTGCTAGTGGTTTATACGACAGAAATAGCAATCAGCCCCAGCATTTT	CASGLYDRNSNQPQHF
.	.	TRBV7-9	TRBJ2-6	TGTGCCAGCAGCTTAGTACCTACCTCGGTCTCTGGGGCCAACGTCCTGACTTTC	CASSLVPTSVSGANVLTF
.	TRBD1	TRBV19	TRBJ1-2	TGTGCCAGCGGCTCAGGGGGCTTTCGGGGCTACACCTTC	CASGSGGFRGYTF
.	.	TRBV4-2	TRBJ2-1	TGTGCCAGCAGCCAAGAATCGCTCGTTTCACACTACAATGAGCAGTTCTTC	CASSQESLVSHYNEQFF
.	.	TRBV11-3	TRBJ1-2	TGTGCCAGCAGCTTAGGAACAGGAGCTAACTATGGCTACACCTTC	CASSLGTGANYGYTF
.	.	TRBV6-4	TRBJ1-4	TGTGCCAGCAGTGGCCGTTCCGGGGGAAATGAAAAACTGTTTTTT	CASSGRSGGNEKLFF